These 5 T cell receptor beta chains were sequenced from one sample in a study of monozygotic twins with inflammatory bowel disease. TCRdb reprocessed the 5' RACE reads and reports one entry per CDR3 protein, with no DNA. The sample totals around 190,000 distinct CDR3 sequences. The sequenced material came from blood. The receptor source for this set is a human donor with ulcerative colitis or Crohn's disease, or a healthy co-twin of an affected twin (not recorded which).

The gene calls are TRBV5-1 and TRBJ2-1; TCRdb's assignment of TRBD1 cannot be checked, as there is no DNA. Germline values: CDR1 SGHRS, CDR2 YFSETQ. This CDR3 is 16 amino acids long. CDR3 in amino acids: CASSPEGGQGFNEQFF.

The CDR3 protein is CASSLGLGGGNQPQHF. This chain joins TRBV12-3 or TRBV12-4 and TRBJ1-5; there is no DNA to check the TCRdb D call of TRBD1. The CDR3 covers 16 residues.

The chain carries TRBV12-3 or TRBV12-4 and TRBJ1-2; the TRBD1 assignment by TCRdb is unverifiable without DNA. The length of the CDR3 is 14 residues. CDR3 sequence: CASSFQRGDGGYTF.

J is TRBJ2-1 and V is TRBV5-4; the D gene TCRdb calls, TRBD1, cannot be checked with no DNA. This CDR3 region has 15 residues. Germline V lookup: CDR1 SGHNT, CDR2 YYREEE (reference sequence). CDR3 region: CASNLKGGQYNEQFF.

The rearrangement uses TRBV29-1 and TRBJ2-7. Germline lookup yields CDR1 SQVTM and CDR2 ANQGSEA. CDR3 size: 12 residues. This chain's CDR3 is CSVASSNYEQYF.